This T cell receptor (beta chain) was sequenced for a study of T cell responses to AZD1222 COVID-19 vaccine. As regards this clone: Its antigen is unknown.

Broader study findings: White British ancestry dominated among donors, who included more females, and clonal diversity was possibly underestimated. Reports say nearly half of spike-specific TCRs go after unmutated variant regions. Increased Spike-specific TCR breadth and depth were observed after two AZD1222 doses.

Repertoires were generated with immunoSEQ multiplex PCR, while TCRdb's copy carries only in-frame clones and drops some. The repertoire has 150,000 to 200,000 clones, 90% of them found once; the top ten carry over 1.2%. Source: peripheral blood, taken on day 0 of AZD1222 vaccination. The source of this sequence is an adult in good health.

The CDR3 sequence: CASSVSEVYGYTF. The CDR3 region has the DNA TGTGCCAGCAGCGTATCAGAAGTCTATGGCTACACCTTC. This sequence joins TRBV9 and TRBJ1-2; unclear D gene. This CDR3 spans 13 amino acids. Per germline, CDR1 SGDLS and CDR2 YYNGEE. V lost 1 base, J lost 4 bases, and 8 bases lay in between.